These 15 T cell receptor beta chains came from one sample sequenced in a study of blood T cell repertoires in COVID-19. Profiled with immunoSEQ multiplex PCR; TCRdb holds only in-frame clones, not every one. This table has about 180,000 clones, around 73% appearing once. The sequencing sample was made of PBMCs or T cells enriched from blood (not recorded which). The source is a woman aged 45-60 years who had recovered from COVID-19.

The CDR3: CASSSRFGTDTQYF. The CDR3 nucleotides read TGTGCCAGCAGCTCCCGTTTTGGCACAGATACGCAGTATTTT. This chain connects TRBV7-2 to TRBJ2-3; D unclear. Germline CDR1 reads SGHTA; CDR2 reads FQGNSA. The CDR3 has 14 residues. Trimming took off 4 bases at V and 1 base at J, with 9 bases between the two ends.

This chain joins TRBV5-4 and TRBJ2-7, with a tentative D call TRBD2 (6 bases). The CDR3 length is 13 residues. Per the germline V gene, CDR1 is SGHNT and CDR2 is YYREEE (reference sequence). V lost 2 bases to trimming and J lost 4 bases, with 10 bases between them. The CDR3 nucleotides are TGTGCCAGCAGCTTAAGACTAGGATACGAGCAGTACTTC. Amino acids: CASSLRLGYEQYF.

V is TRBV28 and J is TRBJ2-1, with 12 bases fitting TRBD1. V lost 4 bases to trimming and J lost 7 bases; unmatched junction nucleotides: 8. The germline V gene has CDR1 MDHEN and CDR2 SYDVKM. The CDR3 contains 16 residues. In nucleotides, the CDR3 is TGTGCCAGCAGTTCACCGGGACAGGGGGCTGTGAATGAGCAGTTCTTC. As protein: CASSSPGQGAVNEQFF.

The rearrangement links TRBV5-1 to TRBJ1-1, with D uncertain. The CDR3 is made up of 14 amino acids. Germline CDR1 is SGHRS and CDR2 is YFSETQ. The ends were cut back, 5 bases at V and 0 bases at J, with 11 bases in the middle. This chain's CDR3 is CASSAGAVNTEAFF. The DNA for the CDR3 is TGCGCCAGCAGTGCGGGAGCCGTGAACACTGAAGCTTTCTTT.

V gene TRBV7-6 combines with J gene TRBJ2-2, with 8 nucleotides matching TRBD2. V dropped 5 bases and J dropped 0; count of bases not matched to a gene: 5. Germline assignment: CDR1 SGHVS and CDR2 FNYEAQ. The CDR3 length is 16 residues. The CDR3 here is CASSVSGSSNTGELFF. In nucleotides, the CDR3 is TGTGCCAGCAGCGTAAGCGGGAGTTCGAACACCGGGGAGCTGTTTTTT.

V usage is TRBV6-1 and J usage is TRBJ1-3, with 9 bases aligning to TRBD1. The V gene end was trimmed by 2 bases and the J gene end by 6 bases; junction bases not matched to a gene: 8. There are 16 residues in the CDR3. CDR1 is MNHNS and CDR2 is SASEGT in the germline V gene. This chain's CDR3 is CASSEPIGTGPNTIYF. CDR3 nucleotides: TGTGCCAGCAGTGAACCGATCGGGACAGGGCCAAACACCATATATTTT.

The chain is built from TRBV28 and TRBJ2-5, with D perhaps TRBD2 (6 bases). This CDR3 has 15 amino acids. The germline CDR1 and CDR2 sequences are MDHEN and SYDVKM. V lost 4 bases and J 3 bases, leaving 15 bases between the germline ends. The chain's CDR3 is CASSYPPWGEETQYF. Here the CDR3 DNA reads TGTGCCAGCAGTTATCCGCCGTGGGGGGAAGAGACCCAGTACTTC. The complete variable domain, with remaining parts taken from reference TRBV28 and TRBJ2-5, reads DVKVTQSSRYLVKRTGEKVFLECVQDMDHENMFWYRQDPGLGLRLIYFSYDVKMKEKGDIPEGYSVSREKKERFSLILESASTNQTSMYLCASSYPPWGEETQYFGPGTRLLVL.

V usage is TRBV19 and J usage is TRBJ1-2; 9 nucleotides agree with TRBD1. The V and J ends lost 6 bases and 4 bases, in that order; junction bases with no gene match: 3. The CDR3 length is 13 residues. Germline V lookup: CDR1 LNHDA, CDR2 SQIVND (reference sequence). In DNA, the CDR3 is TGTGCCAGTAGGGACAGGGGTCCCTATGGCTACACCTTC. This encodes CASRDRGPYGYTF.

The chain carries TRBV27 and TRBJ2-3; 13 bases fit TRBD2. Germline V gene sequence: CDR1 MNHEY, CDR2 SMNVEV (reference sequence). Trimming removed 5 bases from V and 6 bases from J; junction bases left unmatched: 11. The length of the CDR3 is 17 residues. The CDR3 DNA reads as TGTGCCAGCAGTGAGTCTACCGGACTAGCGGGAGCGGATACGCAGTATTTT. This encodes CASSESTGLAGADTQYF.

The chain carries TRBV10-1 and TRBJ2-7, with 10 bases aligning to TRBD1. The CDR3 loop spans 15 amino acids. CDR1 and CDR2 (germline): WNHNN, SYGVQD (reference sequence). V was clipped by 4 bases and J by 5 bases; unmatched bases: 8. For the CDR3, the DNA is TGCGCCAGCAGTGCACCGGGACAGGGGCTCGACGAGCAGTACTTC. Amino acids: CASSAPGQGLDEQYF.

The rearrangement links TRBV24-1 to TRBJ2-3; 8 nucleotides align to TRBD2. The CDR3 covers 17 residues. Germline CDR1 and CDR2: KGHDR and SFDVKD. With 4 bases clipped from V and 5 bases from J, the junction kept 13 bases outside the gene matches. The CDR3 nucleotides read TGTGCCACCAGTGAGGGGTTGTACGGGAGGGGGGAAGATACGCAGTATTTT. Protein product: CATSEGLYGRGEDTQYF.

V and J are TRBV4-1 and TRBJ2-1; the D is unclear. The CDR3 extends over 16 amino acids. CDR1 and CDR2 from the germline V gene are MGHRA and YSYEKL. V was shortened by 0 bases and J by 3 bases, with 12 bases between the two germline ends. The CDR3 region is CASSQDFAENYNEQFF. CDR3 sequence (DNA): TGCGCCAGCAGCCAAGATTTCGCGGAAAACTACAATGAGCAGTTCTTC.

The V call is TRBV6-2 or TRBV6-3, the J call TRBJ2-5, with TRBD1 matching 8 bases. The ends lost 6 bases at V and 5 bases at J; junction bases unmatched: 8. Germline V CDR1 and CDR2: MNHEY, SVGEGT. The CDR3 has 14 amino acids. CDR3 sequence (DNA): TGTGCCAGCAGCCCCTCGACAGGGGCGGAGACCCAGTACTTC. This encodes CASSPSTGAETQYF.

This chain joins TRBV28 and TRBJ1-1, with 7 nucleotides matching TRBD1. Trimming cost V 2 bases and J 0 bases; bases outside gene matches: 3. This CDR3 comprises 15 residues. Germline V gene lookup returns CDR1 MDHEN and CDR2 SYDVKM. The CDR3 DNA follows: TGTGCCAGCAGTTTACCACAGGGGCTGAACACTGAAGCTTTCTTT. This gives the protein CASSLPQGLNTEAFF.

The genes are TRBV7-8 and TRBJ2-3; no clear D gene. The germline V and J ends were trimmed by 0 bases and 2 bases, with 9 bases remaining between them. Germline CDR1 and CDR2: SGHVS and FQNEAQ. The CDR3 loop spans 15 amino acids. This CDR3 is CASSLALTTTDTQYF. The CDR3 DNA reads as TGTGCCAGCAGCTTAGCGTTAACTACCACAGATACGCAGTATTTT. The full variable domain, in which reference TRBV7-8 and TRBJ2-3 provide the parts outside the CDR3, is GAGVSQSPRYKVAKRGQDVALRCDPISGHVSLFWYQQALGQGPEFLTYFQNEAQLDKSGLPSDRFFAERPEGSVSTLKIQRTQQEDSAVYLCASSLALTTTDTQYFGPGTRLTVL.